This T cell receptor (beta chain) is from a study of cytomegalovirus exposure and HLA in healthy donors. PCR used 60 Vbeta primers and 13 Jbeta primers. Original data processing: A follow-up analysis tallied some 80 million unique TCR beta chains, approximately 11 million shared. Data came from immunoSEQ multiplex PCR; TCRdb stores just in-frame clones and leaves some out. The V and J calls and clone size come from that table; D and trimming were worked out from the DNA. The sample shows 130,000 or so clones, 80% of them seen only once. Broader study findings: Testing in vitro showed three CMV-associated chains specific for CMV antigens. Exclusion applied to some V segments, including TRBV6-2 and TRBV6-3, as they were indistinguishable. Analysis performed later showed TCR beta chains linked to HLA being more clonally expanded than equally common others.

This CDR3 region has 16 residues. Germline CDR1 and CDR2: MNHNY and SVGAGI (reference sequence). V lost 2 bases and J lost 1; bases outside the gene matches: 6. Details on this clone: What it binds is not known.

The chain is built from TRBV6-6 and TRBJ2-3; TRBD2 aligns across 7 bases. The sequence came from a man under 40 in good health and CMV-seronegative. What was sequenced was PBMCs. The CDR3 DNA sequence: TGTGCCAGCAGTTACGCACTAAGCGGGGGCACAGATACGCAGTATTTT. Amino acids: CASSYALSGGTDTQYF.